The T cell receptor beta chain under discussion was sequenced for a study of T cell clonality in common variable immunodeficiency. Assay: immunoSEQ multiplex PCR; the TCRdb copy retains only in-frame clones and omits some. The specimen gives tens of thousands of clones without singletons; the ten biggest hold 2.8%. This clone was seen many times. The sequenced fragment ends 3 residues before the CDR3 boundary, so the rest is inferred from the germline J gene. The CDR3 runs to 13 residues. Germline assignment: CDR1 DFQATT and CDR2 SNEGSKA (reference sequence). This receptor was identified in a person aged 18 to 75 in good health. The sequenced material came from peripheral blood mononuclear cells. V and J are TRBV20-1 and TRBJ2-2; possible D gene TRBD1, 5 bases. The CDR3 region is CSAIESGANVLFF. The covered CDR3 bases are TGCAGTGCGATAGAATCTGGGGCCAACGTG.